This TCR beta chain is from a study of CD8 T cells in ankylosing spondylitis. General study findings and limits: Seven or eight highly homologous variants made up a TCR beta motif, and this motif appeared characteristic of ankylosing spondylitis blood.

V gave up 2 bases and J gave up 1 base; unmatched junction bases: 10. Per germline, CDR1 DFQATT and CDR2 SNEGSKA (reference sequence). This CDR3 contains 18 residues. This clonotype has a handful of counts. Its matching antigen is unknown. TCRdb itself ran the 5' RACE reads through MiXCR, one entry per CDR3 protein. This table has about 480,000 distinct CDR3 sequences, under 20% appearing once. This chain joins TRBV20-1 and TRBJ2-4; 11 bases are a match to TRBD1. Sequencing used blood, either unsorted or a sorted T cell fraction (not recorded which). This receptor was taken from a male donor with ankylosing spondylitis. The chain's CDR3 is CSARSPGTGGSAKNIQYF. In nucleotides, the CDR3 is TGCAGTGCTAGATCACCTGGGACAGGGGGAAGTGCCAAAAACATTCAGTACTTC.